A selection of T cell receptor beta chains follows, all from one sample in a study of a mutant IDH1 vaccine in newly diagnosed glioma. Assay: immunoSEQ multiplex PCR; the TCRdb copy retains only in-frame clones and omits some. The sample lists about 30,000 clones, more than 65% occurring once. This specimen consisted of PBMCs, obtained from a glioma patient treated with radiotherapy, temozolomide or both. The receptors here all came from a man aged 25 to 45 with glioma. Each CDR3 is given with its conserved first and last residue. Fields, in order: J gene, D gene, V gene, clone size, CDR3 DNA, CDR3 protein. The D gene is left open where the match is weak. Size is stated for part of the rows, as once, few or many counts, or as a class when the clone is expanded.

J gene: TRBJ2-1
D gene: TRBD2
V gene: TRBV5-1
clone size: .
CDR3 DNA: TGCGCCAGCAGCTTGGGTATAGCGGGGGCCTACAATGAGCAGTTCTTC
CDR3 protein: CASSLGIAGAYNEQFF

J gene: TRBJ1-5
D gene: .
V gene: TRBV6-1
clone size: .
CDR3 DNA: TGTGCCAGCAGGGAGCCCCTACCGAAGCCCCAGCATTTT
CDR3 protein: CASREPLPKPQHF

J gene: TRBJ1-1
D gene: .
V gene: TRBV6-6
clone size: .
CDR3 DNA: TGTGCCAGCAGTCCACGGGCGGGTGAAGCTTTCTTT
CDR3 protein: CASSPRAGEAFF

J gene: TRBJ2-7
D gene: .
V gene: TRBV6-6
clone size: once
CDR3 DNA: TGTGCCAGCACCGCAGGGACCTACGAGCAGTACTTC
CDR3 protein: CASTAGTYEQYF

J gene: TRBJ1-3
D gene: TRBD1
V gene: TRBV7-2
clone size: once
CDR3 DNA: TGTGCCAGCAGCACTCGAGGGGGCGGAAACACCATATATTTT
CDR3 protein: CASSTRGGGNTIYF

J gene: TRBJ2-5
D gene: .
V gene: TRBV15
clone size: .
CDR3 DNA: TGTGCCACCAGCAGAGGCCAAGAGACCCAGTACTTC
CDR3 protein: CATSRGQETQYF

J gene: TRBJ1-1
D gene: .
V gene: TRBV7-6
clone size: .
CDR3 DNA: TGTGCCAGCAGCCCCCGGGACACTGAAGCTTTCTTT
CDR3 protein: CASSPRDTEAFF

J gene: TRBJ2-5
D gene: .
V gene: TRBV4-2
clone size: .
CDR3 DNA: TGTGCCAGCAGCCAAGATCAGGGGGGAGCAATGTTAGAGACCCAGTACTTC
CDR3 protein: CASSQDQGGAMLETQYF

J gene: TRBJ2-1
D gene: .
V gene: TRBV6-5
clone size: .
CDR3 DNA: TGTGCCAGCAGTATTCGGACGAGCTCCTACAATGAGCAGTTCTTC
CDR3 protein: CASSIRTSSYNEQFF

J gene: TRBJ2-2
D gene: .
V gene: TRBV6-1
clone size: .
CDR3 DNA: TGTGCCATAGGGGCAGGGATCGGGGACTTCGGGGAGCTGTTTTTT
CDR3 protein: CAIGAGIGDFGELFF

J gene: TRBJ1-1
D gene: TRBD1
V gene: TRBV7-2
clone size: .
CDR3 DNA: TGTGCCAGCAGCCCTGGACAGGCCGAGGAAGCTTTCTTT
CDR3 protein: CASSPGQAEEAFF

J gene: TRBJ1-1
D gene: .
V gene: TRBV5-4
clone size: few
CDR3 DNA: TGTGCCAGCAGCTTGGCAGGGCTGGGTGAAGCTTTCTTT
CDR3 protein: CASSLAGLGEAFF

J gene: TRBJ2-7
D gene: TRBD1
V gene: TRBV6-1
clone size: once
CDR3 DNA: TGTGCCAGCAGTAAACGACAGGGCCTCTCCTACGAGCAGTACTTC
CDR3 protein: CASSKRQGLSYEQYF

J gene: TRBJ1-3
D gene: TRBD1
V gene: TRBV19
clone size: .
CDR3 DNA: TGTGCCAGTAGTACCACAGGGGGCTTGACTGGAAACACCATATATTTT
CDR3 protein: CASSTTGGLTGNTIYF

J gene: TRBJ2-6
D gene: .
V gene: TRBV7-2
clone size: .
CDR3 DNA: TGTGCCAGCAGCCGTGACAGCCTCCCTACTGGGGCCAACGTCCTGACTTTC
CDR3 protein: CASSRDSLPTGANVLTF

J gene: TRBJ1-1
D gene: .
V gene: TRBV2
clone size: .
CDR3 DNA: TGTGCCAGCAGTGAAGCGGTCGCGGGGAGAGACACTGAAGCTTTCTTT
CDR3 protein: CASSEAVAGRDTEAFF

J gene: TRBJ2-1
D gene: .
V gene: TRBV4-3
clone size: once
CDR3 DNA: TGCGCCAGCAGCCAAGATATACTAGTCAATGAGCAGTTCTTC
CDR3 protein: CASSQDILVNEQFF

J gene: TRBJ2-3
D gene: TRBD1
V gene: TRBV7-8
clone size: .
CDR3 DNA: TGTGCCAGCAGCTTAGGTGACAGGGGCGCAGATACGCAGTATTTT
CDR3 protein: CASSLGDRGADTQYF

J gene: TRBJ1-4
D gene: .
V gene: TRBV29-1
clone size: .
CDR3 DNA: TGCAGCGTCGGACCGGGGGTCTCTAATGAAAAACTGTTTTTT
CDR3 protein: CSVGPGVSNEKLFF

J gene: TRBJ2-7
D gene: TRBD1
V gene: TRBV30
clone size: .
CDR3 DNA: TGTGCCTGGAGTAGGGGGCAGGCGGGCGAGCAGTACTTC
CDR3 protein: CAWSRGQAGEQYF

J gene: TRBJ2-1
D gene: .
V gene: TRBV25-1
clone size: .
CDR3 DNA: TGTGCCAGCAGTGCCATAGGTTCCTACAATGAGCAGTTCTTC
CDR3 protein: CASSAIGSYNEQFF

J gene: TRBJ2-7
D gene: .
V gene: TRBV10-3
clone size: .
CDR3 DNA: TGTGCCATCAGTGGGGTACAGGGGGGGGAGCAGTACTTC
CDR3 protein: CAISGVQGGEQYF

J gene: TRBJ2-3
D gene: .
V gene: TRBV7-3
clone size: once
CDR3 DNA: TGTGCCAGCAGCCATCAATATAGCACAGATACGCAGTATTTT
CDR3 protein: CASSHQYSTDTQYF

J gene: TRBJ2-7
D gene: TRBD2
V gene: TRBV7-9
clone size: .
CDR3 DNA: TGTGCCAGCAGCCAAAGCGGGAGTAGGACCTACGAGCAGTACTTC
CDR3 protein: CASSQSGSRTYEQYF

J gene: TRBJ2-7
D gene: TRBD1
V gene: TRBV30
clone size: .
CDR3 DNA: TGTGCCTGGAGAGGACAGGGCCTCGACGAGCAGTACTTC
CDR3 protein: CAWRGQGLDEQYF

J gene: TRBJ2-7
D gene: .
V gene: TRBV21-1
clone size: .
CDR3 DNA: TGTGCCAGCAGCTCAAAGAGGACGGGGACCTACGAGCAGTACTTC
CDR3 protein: CASSSKRTGTYEQYF

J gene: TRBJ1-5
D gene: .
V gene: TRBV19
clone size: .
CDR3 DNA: TGTGCCAGTATGGGGGTAGGGAGCAATCAGCCCCAGCATTTT
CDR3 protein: CASMGVGSNQPQHF

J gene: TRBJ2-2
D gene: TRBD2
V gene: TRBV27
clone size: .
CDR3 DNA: TGTGCCAGCAGACCCCCGGGACTAGCGAACACCGGGGAGCTGTTTTTT
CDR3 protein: CASRPPGLANTGELFF

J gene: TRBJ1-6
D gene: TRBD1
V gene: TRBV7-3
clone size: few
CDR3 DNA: TGTGCCAGCAGCCCCAGCAGGGGGCTCGTTTCACCCCTCCACTTT
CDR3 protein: CASSPSRGLVSPLHF

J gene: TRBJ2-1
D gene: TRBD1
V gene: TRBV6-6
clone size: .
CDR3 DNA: TGTGCCAGCAGGACCCAGGGGGCGTTCTACAATGAGCAGTTCTTC
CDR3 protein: CASRTQGAFYNEQFF

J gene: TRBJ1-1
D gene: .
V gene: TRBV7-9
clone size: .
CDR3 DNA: TGTGCCAGCAGCTTAAGGCCGACATCGAACACTGAAGCTTTCTTT
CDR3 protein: CASSLRPTSNTEAFF

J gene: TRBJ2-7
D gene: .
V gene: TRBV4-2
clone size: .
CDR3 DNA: TGTGCCAGCAGCCAGGAAACCGGGGCCAATTACGAGCAGTACTTC
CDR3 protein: CASSQETGANYEQYF

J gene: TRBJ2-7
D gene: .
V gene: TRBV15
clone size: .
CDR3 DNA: TGTGCCACGGGGCAGGGTCCCGCTTACGAGCAGTACTTC
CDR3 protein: CATGQGPAYEQYF

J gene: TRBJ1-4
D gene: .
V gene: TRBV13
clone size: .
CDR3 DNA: TGTGCCAGCAGCCCCTCTTCAGGCAGGGAGGGCGAAAAACTGTTTTTT
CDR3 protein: CASSPSSGREGEKLFF

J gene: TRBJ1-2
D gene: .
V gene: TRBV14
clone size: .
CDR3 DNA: TGTGCCAGCAGCCGGGGTGGGGGGGCGCAGAAATATGGCTACACCTTC
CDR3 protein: CASSRGGGAQKYGYTF

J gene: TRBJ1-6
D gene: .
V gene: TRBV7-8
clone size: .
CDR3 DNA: TGTGCCAGCAGCCTACAAAATTCACCCCTCCACTTT
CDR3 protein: CASSLQNSPLHF

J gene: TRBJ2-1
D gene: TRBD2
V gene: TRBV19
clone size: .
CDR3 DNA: TGTGCCAGTAGTACCAGCGGGGACTACAATGAGCAGTTCTTC
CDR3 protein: CASSTSGDYNEQFF

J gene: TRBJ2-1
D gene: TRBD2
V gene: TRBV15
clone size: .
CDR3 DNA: TGTGCCACCAGCAGACTACTAGCGGGGGCGGGCAATGAGCAGTTCTTC
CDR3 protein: CATSRLLAGAGNEQFF

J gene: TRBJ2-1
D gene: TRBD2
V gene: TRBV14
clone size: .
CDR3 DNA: TGTGCCAGCAGCCAAGTAAGCGGGGGGGGCGGTGAGCAGTTCTTC
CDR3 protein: CASSQVSGGGGEQFF

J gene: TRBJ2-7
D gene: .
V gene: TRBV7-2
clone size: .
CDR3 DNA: TGTGCCAGCAGCTACGTCTCACAGGGCGGCTACGAGCAGTACTTC
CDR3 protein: CASSYVSQGGYEQYF

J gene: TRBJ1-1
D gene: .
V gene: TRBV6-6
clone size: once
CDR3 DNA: TGTGCCAGCAGTTACCCGGGAGCGAACACTGAAGCTTTCTTT
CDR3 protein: CASSYPGANTEAFF

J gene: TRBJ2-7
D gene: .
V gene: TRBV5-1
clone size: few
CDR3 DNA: TGCGCCACCTCAGTGGGGGACGGCGGTTACGAGCAGTACTTC
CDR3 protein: CATSVGDGGYEQYF

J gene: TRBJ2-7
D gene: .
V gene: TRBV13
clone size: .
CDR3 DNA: TGTGCCAGCAGCTTAACCCGGCGGTCCTACGAGCAGTACTTC
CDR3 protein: CASSLTRRSYEQYF

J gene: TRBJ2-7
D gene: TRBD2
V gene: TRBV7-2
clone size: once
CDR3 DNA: TGTGCCAGCAGCTTGCCAAGCGGGGTTATCTCCTACGAGCAGTACTTC
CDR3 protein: CASSLPSGVISYEQYF

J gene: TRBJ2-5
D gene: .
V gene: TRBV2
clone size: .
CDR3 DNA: TGTGCCAGCAGTGAGGTATCTAGGCAAGAGACCCAGTACTTC
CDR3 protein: CASSEVSRQETQYF

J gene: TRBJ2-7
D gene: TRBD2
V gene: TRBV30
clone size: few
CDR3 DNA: TGTGCCTGGAGTAGGACTAGCGGATACTACGAGCAGTACTTC
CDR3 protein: CAWSRTSGYYEQYF

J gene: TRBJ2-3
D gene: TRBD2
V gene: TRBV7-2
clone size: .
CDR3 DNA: TGTGCCAGCAGCTTAGGCGGGGGAATCCCGCAGTATTTT
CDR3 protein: CASSLGGGIPQYF

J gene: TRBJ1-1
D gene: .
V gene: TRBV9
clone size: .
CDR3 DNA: TGTGCCAGCAGCGTAGGAAACAGAGACACTGAAGCTTTCTTT
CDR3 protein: CASSVGNRDTEAFF

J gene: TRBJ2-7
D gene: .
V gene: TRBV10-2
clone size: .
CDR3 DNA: TGCGCCCCGACTTTGGACTATCATTACGAGCAGTACTTC
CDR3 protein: CAPTLDYHYEQYF

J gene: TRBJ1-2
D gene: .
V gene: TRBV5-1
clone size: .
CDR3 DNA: TGCGCCAGCAGCCGGGAGTTTAGGGGAAGGGAAGGCTACACCTTC
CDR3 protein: CASSREFRGREGYTF

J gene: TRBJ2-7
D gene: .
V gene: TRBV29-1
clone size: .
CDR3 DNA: TGCAGCGTTGTCCAGGGCGCAGGCGACGAGCAGTACTTC
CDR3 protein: CSVVQGAGDEQYF

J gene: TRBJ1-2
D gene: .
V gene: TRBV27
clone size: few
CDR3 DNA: TGTGCCAGCAGTTCAGGGGTCTTCTATGGCTACACCTTC
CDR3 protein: CASSSGVFYGYTF

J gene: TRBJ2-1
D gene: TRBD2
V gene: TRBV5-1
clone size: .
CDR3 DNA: TGCGCCAGCAGCCCAGGGACTAGCGGTTACAATGAGCAGTTCTTC
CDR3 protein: CASSPGTSGYNEQFF

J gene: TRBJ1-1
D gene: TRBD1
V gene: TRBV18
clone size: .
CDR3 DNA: TGTGCCAGCTCACTCGGACAGGGAGAAGTGAACACTGAAGCTTTCTTT
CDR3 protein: CASSLGQGEVNTEAFF

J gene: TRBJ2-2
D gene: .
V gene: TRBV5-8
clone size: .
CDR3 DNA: TGTGCCAGCAGCTTGAGAGGATCGGACACCGGGGAGCTGTTTTTT
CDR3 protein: CASSLRGSDTGELFF